The 17 T cell receptor beta chains reported below all come from one sample, sequenced in a study of T cell repertoires in aging, cancer and after chemotherapy. Multiplex touch-down PCR with TRB-A/B primers amplified rearranged V-D-J TRB sequences. One entry per CDR3 protein results from TCRdb running MiXCR on the multiplex PCR reads. The sample lists about 21,000 distinct CDR3 sequences; approximately 40% were seen once. Amplification of TCR beta used genomic DNA extracted from peripheral blood. The material sequenced was blood. Receptors originate from a human donor with a solid tumor.

The chain joins TRBV5-1 to TRBJ1-1; TRBD1 matches 9 bases. CDR1 and CDR2 (germline): SGHRS, YFSETQ. The V segment lost 4 bases and the J segment 1 base; nucleotides outside the gene matches: 5. The CDR3 has 15 amino acids. Here the CDR3 reads CASSVGTGPNTEAFF. CDR3 in DNA: TGCGCCAGCAGCGTAGGGACAGGGCCGAACACTGAAGCTTTCTTT.

This clonotype has more than one count but fewer than ten. This chain joins TRBV30 and TRBJ1-1, with a tentative D call TRBD1 (5 bases). Germline lookup yields CDR1 GTSNPN and CDR2 SVGIG (reference sequence). The CDR3 length is 16 residues. The germline V and J ends were trimmed by 3 bases and 0 bases, with 17 bases remaining between them. CDR3 protein: CAWRGRKTTMNTEAFF. The DNA for the CDR3 is TGTGCCTGGAGGGGACGGAAGACTACTATGAACACTGAAGCTTTCTTT.

This clonotype rates as large (0.1 to 1%). The chain employs TRBV19 and TRBJ2-1; maybe TRBD2 (7 bases). From germline, CDR1 is LNHDA and CDR2 SQIVND (reference sequence). The ends were cut back, 3 bases at V and 2 bases at J, with 11 bases in the middle. The length of the CDR3 is 15 residues. The CDR3 is CASSMGGGPYNEQFF. The CDR3 DNA is TGTGCCAGTAGTATGGGCGGGGGCCCCTACAATGAGCAGTTCTTC.

J is TRBJ2-7 and V is TRBV12-3 or TRBV12-4; D is uncertain. CDR3 length equals 11 residues. The V gene lost 3 bases and the J gene lost 6 bases, with 6 bases spanning the gap. The DNA of the CDR3 is TGTGCCAGCAGTTTTTATGGCGAGCAGTACTTC. Residues: CASSFYGEQYF.

The CDR3 coding sequence is TGTGCCAGCGCCGGGACTAGCGGGACTCAAGAGACCCAGTACTTC. It yields the protein CASAGTSGTQETQYF. This chain joins TRBV5-4 and TRBJ2-5; 13 bases are a match to TRBD2. Trimming at V came to 7 bases and at J to 2 bases, leaving 5 bases not matched to a gene. The CDR3 totals 15 residues. CDR1 SGHNT and CDR2 YYREEE come from the germline V gene (reference sequence).

The chain links TRBV25-1 to TRBJ2-3; TRBD1 matches 7 bases. With 6 bases clipped from V and 2 bases from J, the junction kept 11 bases outside the gene matches. The germline V gene encodes CDR1 MGHDK and CDR2 SYGVNS. This CDR3 has 16 residues. The CDR3 sequence: CASSSFKTGTTDTQYF. CDR3 DNA sequence: TGTGCCAGCAGCAGTTTCAAGACAGGGACCACAGATACGCAGTATTTT.

This clonotype was recorded a few times. This chain links TRBV30 with TRBJ1-1; D possibly corresponds to TRBD1 (5 bases). Germline V lookup: CDR1 GTSNPN, CDR2 SVGIG (reference sequence). This CDR3 has 11 amino acids. The V and J ends lost 2 bases and 12 bases respectively, with 13 bases between them. CDR3 residues: CAWSQGGATFF. CDR3 nucleotides: TGTGCCTGGAGTCAGGGTGGGGCAACTTTCTTT.

The rearrangement links TRBV7-2 to TRBJ2-3; D may be TRBD1 (6 bases). The CDR3 covers 16 residues. CDR1 is SGHTA and CDR2 is FQGNSA in the germline V gene. V was shortened by 4 bases and J by 5 bases, with 19 bases between the two germline ends. The DNA for the CDR3 is TGTGCCAGCAGCTCGAAAAGACAGGTTGTCGGAGATACGCAGTATTTT. Translation: CASSSKRQVVGDTQYF.

This clonotype qualifies as medium-sized. The rearrangement uses TRBV19 and TRBJ2-3; D is unresolved. Germline CDR1 is LNHDA and CDR2 is SQIVND (reference sequence). This CDR3 comprises 13 residues. With 5 bases removed from V and 3 bases from J, the gap between germline ends came to 9 bases. For the CDR3, the DNA is TGTGCCAGTAGTCACGGCGGTACAGATACGCAGTATTTT. It encodes CASSHGGTDTQYF.

In regard to this clonotype: A single base separates this from a much larger clone, so it may be a read error. The chain combines TRBV27 with TRBJ2-2; 11 nucleotides match TRBD2. Germline values: CDR1 MNHEY, CDR2 SMNVEV (reference sequence). The CDR3 spans 16 residues. The junction had 6 bases not matched to a gene; V was cut back by 6 bases and J by 3 bases. This CDR3 is CASRPTSGSHTGELFF. The CDR3 region has the DNA TGTGCCAGCAGGCCTACTAGCGGGAGTCACACCGGGGAGCTGTTTTTT.

This clonotype was detected a few times. The chain combines TRBV30 with TRBJ1-2; 10 nucleotides line up with TRBD1. The V gene end was trimmed by 2 bases and the J gene end by 7 bases; junction bases not matched to a gene: 4. CDR1 and CDR2 (germline): GTSNPN, SVGIG (reference sequence). The CDR3 sequence is 13 residues long. CDR3 sequence: CAWSSGQGFGYTF. The CDR3, as DNA: TGTGCCTGGAGTTCGGGACAGGGGTTTGGCTACACCTTC.

The chain is built from TRBV18 and TRBJ2-1; TRBD2 aligns across 9 bases. CDR1 and CDR2 from the germline V gene are KGHSH and LQKENI. This CDR3 region has 15 residues. With V trimmed by 3 bases and J by 9 bases, 9 bases remained unmatched. The CDR3 bases are TGTGCCAGCTCACCGAGGCGGGGGGGCCTGCGTGAGCAGTTCTTC. Protein: CASSPRRGGLREQFF.

The rearrangement uses TRBV7-6 and TRBJ1-5; tentatively, D is TRBD1 (5 bases). The germline V gene has CDR1 SGHVS and CDR2 FNYEAQ. The CDR3 is made up of 14 amino acids. The V end lost 0 bases, the J end lost 6 bases, and 9 bases lay between the germline ends. CDR3 nucleotide sequence: TGTGCCAGCAGCTTAGCTTCGGGACGTCAGCCCCAGCATTTT. This encodes CASSLASGRQPQHF.

The sample holds a few counts of this clonotype. The chain couples TRBV18 to TRBJ2-7; TRBD1 matches 7 bases. Looked up from germline, CDR1 is KGHSH and CDR2 is LQKENI. This CDR3 region has 14 residues. V shed 6 bases, J shed 1 base, and the junction held 6 bases outside the gene matches. This CDR3 reads CASSRPTGSYEQYF. DNA of the CDR3: TGTGCCAGCTCCCGTCCGACAGGGTCCTACGAGCAGTACTTC.

There are a few counts of this clonotype. V is TRBV6-1 and J is TRBJ2-6; D is undetermined. CDR3 length: 15 amino acids. CDR1 MNHNS and CDR2 SASEGT come from the germline V gene. V lost 0 bases and J 0 bases, leaving 3 bases between the germline ends. The CDR3 reads CASSEARSGANVLTF. The CDR3 DNA sequence: TGTGCCAGCAGTGAAGCGCGCTCTGGGGCCAACGTCCTGACTTTC.

V usage is TRBV6-5 and J usage is TRBJ2-1, with 11 bases aligning to TRBD2. With V trimmed by 5 bases and J by 5 bases, 11 bases remained unmatched. The CDR3 consists of 17 residues. CDR1 and CDR2 from the germline V gene are MNHEY and SVGAGI. Written as DNA, the CDR3 is TGTGCCAGCAGTCCTACTCGACTAGCGGGGATAGACAATGAGCAGTTCTTC. Protein: CASSPTRLAGIDNEQFF.

This clonotype was seen a few times. The chain recombines TRBV7-9 with TRBJ1-3; D remains unclear. V lost 5 bases and J 6 bases, leaving 8 bases between the germline ends. The germline gives CDR1 SEHNR, CDR2 FQNEAQ (reference sequence). This CDR3 spans 12 amino acids. CDR3 in amino acids: CASSTLQNTIYF. The CDR3 nucleotides are TGTGCCAGCAGCACCCTTCAAAACACCATATATTTT. The full variable domain, completed using reference TRBV7-9 and TRBJ1-3, is DTGVSQNPRHKITKRGQNVTFRCDPISEHNRLYWYRQTLGQGPEFLTYFQNEAQLEKSRLLSDRFSAERPKGSFSTLEIQRTEQGDSAMYLCASSTLQNTIYFGEGSWLTVV.